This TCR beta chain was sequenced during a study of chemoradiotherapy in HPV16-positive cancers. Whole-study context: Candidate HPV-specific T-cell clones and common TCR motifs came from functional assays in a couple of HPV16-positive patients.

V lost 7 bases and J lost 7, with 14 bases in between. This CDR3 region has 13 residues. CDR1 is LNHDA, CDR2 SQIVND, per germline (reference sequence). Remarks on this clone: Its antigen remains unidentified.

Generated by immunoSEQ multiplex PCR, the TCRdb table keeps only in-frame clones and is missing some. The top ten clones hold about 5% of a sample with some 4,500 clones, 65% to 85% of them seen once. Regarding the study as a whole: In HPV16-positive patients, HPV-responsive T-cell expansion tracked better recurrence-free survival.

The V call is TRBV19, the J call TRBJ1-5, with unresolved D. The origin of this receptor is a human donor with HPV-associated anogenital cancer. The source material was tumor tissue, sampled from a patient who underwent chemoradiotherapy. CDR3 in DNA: TGTGCCAGTAATGGGTTATCACTGCAGCCCCAGCATTTT. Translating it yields CASNGLSLQPQHF.